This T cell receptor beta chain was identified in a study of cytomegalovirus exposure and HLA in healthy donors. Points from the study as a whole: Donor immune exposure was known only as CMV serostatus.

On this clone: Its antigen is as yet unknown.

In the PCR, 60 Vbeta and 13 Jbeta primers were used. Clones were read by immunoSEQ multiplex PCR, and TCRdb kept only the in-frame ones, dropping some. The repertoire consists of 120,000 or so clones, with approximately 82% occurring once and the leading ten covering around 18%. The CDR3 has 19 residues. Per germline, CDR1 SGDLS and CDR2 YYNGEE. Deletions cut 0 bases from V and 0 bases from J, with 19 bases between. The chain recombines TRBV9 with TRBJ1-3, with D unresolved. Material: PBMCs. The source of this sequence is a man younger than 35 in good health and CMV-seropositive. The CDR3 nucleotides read TGTGCCAGCAGCGTAGCCGTCACCTCGAGCTTTTACTCTGGAAACACCATATATTTT. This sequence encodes CASSVAVTSSFYSGNTIYF. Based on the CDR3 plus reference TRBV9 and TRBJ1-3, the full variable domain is DSGVTQTPKHLITATGQRVTLRCSPRSGDLSVYWYQQSLDQGLQFLIQYYNGEERAKGNILERFSAQQFPDLHSELNLSSLELGDSALYFCASSVAVTSSFYSGNTIYFGEGSWLTVV.